Sequencing of this T cell receptor (beta chain) was carried out in a study of blood T cell repertoires in COVID-19. This CDR3 has 13 residues. The V gene end was trimmed by 4 bases and the J gene end by 6 bases; junction bases not matched to a gene: 6. Germline V lookup: CDR1 SGHDT, CDR2 YYEEEE. Original processing methods: Counts of nucleated cells, estimated from reference gene primer amplification, were obtained. Measured with immunoSEQ multiplex PCR; TCRdb has only the in-frame clones, and not every one. The DNA was the basis for D and trimming; V, J and clone size are from that table. This table has 200,000 or so clones, about 88% appearing once.

The TCR was taken from a middle-aged man with active or convalescent COVID-19. Sequencing was done on a sample of peripheral blood. V usage is TRBV5-6 and J usage is TRBJ2-7; 8 bases map to TRBD1. The CDR3 sequence is CASSLGTGGEQYF. The CDR3 DNA reads as TGTGCCAGCAGCCTAGGGACAGGCGGCGAGCAGTACTTC.